The 3 T cell receptor beta chains presented below share a single source sample, sequenced in a study of blood T cell repertoires in COVID-19. Assay used: immunoSEQ multiplex PCR; TCRdb lists only in-frame clones, some missing. This repertoire shows around 100,000 clones, 75% to 90% found once; its top ten account for about 6.1%. Sequencing was carried out using peripheral blood. Receptors were obtained from a woman aged 55-75 years with COVID-19, enrolled during active disease.

This sequence joins TRBV11-3 and TRBJ2-5; D is undetermined. The CDR3 runs 13 residues. V lost 0 bases, J lost 3 bases, and 5 bases lay in between. Germline V gene data show CDR1 as SGHNT and CDR2 as YENEEA. CDR3 bases: TGTGCCAGCAGCTTAGACGTTGAAGAGACCCAGTACTTC. It codes for CASSLDVEETQYF.

CDR3 loop: CASSRTSTEIGYGYTF. The CDR3 nucleotides read TGTGCCAGCAGCCGTACCTCGACAGAGATCGGCTATGGCTACACCTTC. This chain connects TRBV7-2 to TRBJ1-2; weak D call: TRBD1 (5 bases). Trimming took 5 bases from V and 4 from J, leaving 20 bases between them. This CDR3 has 16 amino acids. Germline assignment: CDR1 SGHTA and CDR2 FQGNSA.

The chain couples TRBV19 to TRBJ2-1; D is undetermined. V was trimmed by 4 bases and J by 6 bases, leaving 13 bases between them. The germline V gene encodes CDR1 LNHDA and CDR2 SQIVND (reference sequence). The CDR3 contains 14 residues. DNA for the CDR3: TGTGCCAGTAGTAGGCAAAAGAGAGGCAATGAGCAGTTCTTC. It encodes CASSRQKRGNEQFF.